This is a list of T cell receptor beta chains from one sample in a study of blood T cell repertoires in COVID-19. Sequencing was performed with immunoSEQ multiplex PCR; in TCRdb, only in-frame clones are kept and a portion is missing. The sample shows around 140,000 clones, around 88% of them seen only once. Sequencing used peripheral blood. These receptors originate from a woman between 55 and 75 years old with acute or convalescent COVID-19. CDR3s include the opening cysteine and the closing phenylalanine or tryptophan. A D gene is named only where the DNA matches it firmly. Clone size is stated in some rows and not others, as once, few, many or a class when expanded.

-,-,TRBJ1-2,TRBV5-1,CASSQTTGSTGYTF,TGCGCCAGCAGTCAAACGACAGGTTCCACGGGCTACACCTTC
-,-,TRBJ2-7,TRBV10-3,CAITSQDTEQYF,TGTGCCATCACCAGCCAGGACACTGAGCAGTACTTC
-,-,TRBJ1-2,TRBV6-6,CASSYSGQGRIYGYTF,TGTGCCAGCAGTTACTCTGGCCAGGGCCGGATCTATGGCTACACCTTC
-,-,TRBJ1-2,TRBV28,CAGEYSGRFNGYTF,TGTGCCGGGGAGTACAGCGGCAGGTTCAATGGCTACACCTTC
-,few,TRBJ2-7,TRBV28,CASSFSSYEQYF,TGTGCCAGCAGTTTTAGCTCCTACGAGCAGTACTTC
TRBD1,-,TRBJ2-1,TRBV4-2,CASSPKDRGQNEQFF,TGTGCCAGCAGCCCCAAGGACAGGGGGCAAAATGAGCAGTTCTTC
TRBD2,-,TRBJ2-1,TRBV4-3,CASSQELAGGKPEQFF,TGCGCCAGCAGCCAAGAGCTAGCGGGGGGGAAACCTGAGCAGTTCTTC
-,-,TRBJ2-1,TRBV3-1/TRBV3-2,CASSPTLGQGIYGEQFF,TGTGCCAGCAGCCCTACCCTAGGGCAGGGGATCTACGGTGAGCAGTTCTTC
-,few,TRBJ1-5,TRBV3-1/TRBV3-2,CASSQGTGNQPQHF,TGTGCCAGCAGCCAAGGGACAGGCAATCAGCCCCAGCATTTT
-,-,TRBJ1-1,TRBV18,CASSQNADTEAFF,TGTGCCAGCTCACAGAACGCAGACACTGAAGCTTTCTTT
-,once,TRBJ2-1,TRBV5-8,CASSTGGTYYNEQFF,TGTGCCAGCAGCACAGGCGGGACTTACTACAATGAGCAGTTCTTC
-,-,TRBJ1-1,TRBV14,CASSQASTRWFMNTEAFF,TGTGCCAGCAGCCAAGCCTCGACAAGATGGTTCATGAACACTGAAGCTTTCTTT
TRBD1,-,TRBJ1-1,TRBV19,CASSIRTGGYMNTEAFF,TGTGCCAGTAGTATCCGGACAGGGGGCTACATGAACACTGAAGCTTTCTTT
-,-,TRBJ1-4,TRBV28,CASSLSSQGWFEKLFF,TGTGCCAGCAGTTTATCCAGTCAGGGATGGTTTGAAAAACTGTTTTTT
TRBD1,once,TRBJ2-1,TRBV7-9,CASSLLDRASYNEQFF,TGTGCCAGCAGCTTATTGGACAGGGCCTCCTACAATGAGCAGTTCTTC
TRBD1,-,TRBJ1-2,TRBV27,CASSEDRDYGYTF,TGTGCCAGCAGTGAGGACAGGGACTATGGCTACACCTTC